The sequence of this T cell receptor beta chain was determined in a study of T cells after yellow fever vaccination. For the study at large: Fractions of low cell number were prepared using SMART-Seq v4 Ultra Low Input.

Regarding the study as a whole: Peak timing came faster in the weaker secondary response, day 5 versus 15. Post-booster samples contained most primary-vaccination clones (roughly 96% CD4, approximately 88% CD8).

Germline loops: CDR1 LNHNV, CDR2 YYDKDF (reference sequence). Trimming removed 2 bases from V and 3 bases from J, with 12 bases in between. The CDR3 covers 15 residues. This clonotype has a handful of counts. Its antigen is still unknown. As TCR cDNA was made by 5'RACE template switching, a universal primer site and UMIs were added. TCRdb re-called the 5' RACE reads with MiXCR, one entry per CDR3 protein. The data show about 99,000 distinct CDR3 sequences, with around 5.5% seen just once and about 40% held by the top ten. The sequence was obtained from a man younger than 35 who received the YFV17D yellow fever vaccine. The chain is built from TRBV15 and TRBJ2-3; D is possibly TRBD1 (5 bases). The sample in question was CD8+ T cells sorted from PBMCs, obtained 10 days after the yellow fever booster vaccination. The CDR3 sequence: CATSRIPGMTDTQYF. CDR3 nucleotide sequence: TGTGCCACCAGCAGAATTCCAGGGATGACAGATACGCAGTATTTT.